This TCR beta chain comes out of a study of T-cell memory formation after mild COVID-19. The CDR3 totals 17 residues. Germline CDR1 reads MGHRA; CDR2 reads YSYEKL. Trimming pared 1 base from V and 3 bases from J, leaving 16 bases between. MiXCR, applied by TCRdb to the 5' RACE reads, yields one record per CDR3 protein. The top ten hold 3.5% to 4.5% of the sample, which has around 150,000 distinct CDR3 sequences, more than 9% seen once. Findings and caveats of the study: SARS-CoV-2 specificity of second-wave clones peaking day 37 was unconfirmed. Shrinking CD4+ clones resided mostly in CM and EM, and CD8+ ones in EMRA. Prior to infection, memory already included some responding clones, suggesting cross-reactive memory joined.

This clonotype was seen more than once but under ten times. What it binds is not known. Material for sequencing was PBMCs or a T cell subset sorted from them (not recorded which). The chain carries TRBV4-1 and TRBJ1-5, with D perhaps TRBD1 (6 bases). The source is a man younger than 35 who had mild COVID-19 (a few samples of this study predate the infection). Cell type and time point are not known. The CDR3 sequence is CASSQAPGAQFNQPQHF. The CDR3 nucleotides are TGCGCCAGCAGCCAAGCCCCAGGGGCGCAGTTCAATCAGCCCCAGCATTTT.